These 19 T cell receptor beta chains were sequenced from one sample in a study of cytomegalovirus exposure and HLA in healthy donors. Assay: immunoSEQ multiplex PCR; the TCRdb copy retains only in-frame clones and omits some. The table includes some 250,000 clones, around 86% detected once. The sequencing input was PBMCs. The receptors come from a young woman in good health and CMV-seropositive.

The CDR3 region has the DNA TGTACCGTATTAGCGGGATCGGGCGAGCAGTACTTC. It yields the protein CTVLAGSGEQYF. This chain joins TRBV30 and TRBJ2-7, with TRBD2 identical over 8 bases. The CDR3 is made up of 12 amino acids. Germline V gene lookup returns CDR1 GTSNPN and CDR2 SVGIG (reference sequence).

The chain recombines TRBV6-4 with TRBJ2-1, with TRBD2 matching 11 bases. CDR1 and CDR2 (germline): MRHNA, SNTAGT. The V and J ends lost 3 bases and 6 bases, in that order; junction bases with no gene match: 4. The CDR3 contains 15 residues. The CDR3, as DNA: TGTGCCAGCAGTGAACTAGCGGGAGCCCTCAATGAGCAGTTCTTC. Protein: CASSELAGALNEQFF.

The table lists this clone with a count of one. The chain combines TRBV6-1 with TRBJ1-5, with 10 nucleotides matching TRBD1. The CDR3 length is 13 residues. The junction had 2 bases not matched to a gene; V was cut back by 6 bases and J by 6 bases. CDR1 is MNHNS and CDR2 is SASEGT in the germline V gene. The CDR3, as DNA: TGTGCCAGCAGGGGGGACAGGGGTCAGCCCCAGCATTTT. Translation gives CASRGDRGQPQHF.

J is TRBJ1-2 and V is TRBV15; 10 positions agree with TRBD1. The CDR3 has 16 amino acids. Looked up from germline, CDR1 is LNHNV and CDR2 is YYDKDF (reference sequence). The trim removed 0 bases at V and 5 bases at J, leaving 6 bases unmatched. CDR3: CATSRDRPGQGYGYTF. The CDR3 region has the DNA TGTGCCACCAGCAGAGATCGGCCGGGACAGGGGTATGGCTACACCTTC.

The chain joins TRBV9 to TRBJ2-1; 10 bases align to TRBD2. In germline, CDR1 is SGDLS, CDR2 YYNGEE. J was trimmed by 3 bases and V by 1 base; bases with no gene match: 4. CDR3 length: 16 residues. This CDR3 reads CASSVWGTSDYNEQFF. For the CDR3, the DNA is TGTGCCAGCAGCGTATGGGGGACTAGCGACTACAATGAGCAGTTCTTC.

CDR3 sequence reads: CASSPGGSSGNTIYF. The CDR3 DNA sequence: TGTGCCAGCTCACCCGGGGGAAGCTCTGGAAACACCATATATTTT. The chain employs TRBV18 and TRBJ1-3; maybe TRBD1 (5 bases). Trimming took off 3 bases at V and 0 bases at J, with 9 bases between the two ends. Per germline, CDR1 KGHSH and CDR2 LQKENI. CDR3 size: 15 residues.

CDR3 sequence: CASSLSFLDLNEQFF. The CDR3 region has the DNA TGTGCCAGCAGTTTATCGTTCCTAGATCTTAATGAGCAGTTCTTC. The chain combines TRBV27 with TRBJ2-1; D unresolved. In germline, CDR1 is MNHEY, CDR2 SMNVEV (reference sequence). CDR3 size: 15 residues. V was trimmed by 0 bases and J by 7 bases, leaving 13 bases between them.

DNA of the CDR3: TGCAGCGTCGGGACAGGGGTCAGAGATACGCAGTATTTT. Amino acid sequence: CSVGTGVRDTQYF. This chain uses TRBV29-1 with TRBJ2-3; 10 bases line up with TRBD1. The CDR3 has 13 residues. The junction had 5 bases not matched to a gene; V was cut back by 6 bases and J by 5 bases. Germline CDR1 SQVTM, CDR2 ANQGSEA.

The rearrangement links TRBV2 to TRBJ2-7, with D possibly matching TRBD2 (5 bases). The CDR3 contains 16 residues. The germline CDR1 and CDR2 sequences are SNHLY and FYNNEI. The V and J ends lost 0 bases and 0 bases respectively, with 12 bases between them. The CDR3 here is CASSEALGDSSYEQYF. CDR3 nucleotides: TGTGCCAGCAGTGAAGCGCTCGGGGATAGCTCCTACGAGCAGTACTTC.

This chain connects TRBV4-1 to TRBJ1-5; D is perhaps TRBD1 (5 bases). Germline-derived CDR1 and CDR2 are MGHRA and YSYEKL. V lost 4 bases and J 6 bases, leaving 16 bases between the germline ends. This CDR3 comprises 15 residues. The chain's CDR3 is CASSPEGAAGQPQHF. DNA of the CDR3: TGCGCCAGCAGCCCTGAAGGGGCAGCGGGTCAGCCCCAGCATTTT.

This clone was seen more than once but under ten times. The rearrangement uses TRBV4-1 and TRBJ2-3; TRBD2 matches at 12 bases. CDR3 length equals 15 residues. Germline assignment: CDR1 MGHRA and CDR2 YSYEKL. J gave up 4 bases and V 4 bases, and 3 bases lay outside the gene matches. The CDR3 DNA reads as TGCGCCAGCAGCCGGAGACTAGCGGGAGCAGATACGCAGTATTTT. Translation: CASSRRLAGADTQYF.

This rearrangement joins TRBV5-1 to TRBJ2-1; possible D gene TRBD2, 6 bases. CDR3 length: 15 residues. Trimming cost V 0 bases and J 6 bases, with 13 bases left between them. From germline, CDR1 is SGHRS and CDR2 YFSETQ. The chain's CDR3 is CASSLGGTLSNEQFF. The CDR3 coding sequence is TGCGCCAGCAGCTTGGGCGGGACTCTTAGCAATGAGCAGTTCTTC.

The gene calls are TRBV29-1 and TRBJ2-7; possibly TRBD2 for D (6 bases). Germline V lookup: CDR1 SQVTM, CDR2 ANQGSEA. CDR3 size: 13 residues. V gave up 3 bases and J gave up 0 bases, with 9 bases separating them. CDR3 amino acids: CSVDGGSSYEQYF. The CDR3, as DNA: TGCAGCGTTGACGGAGGGTCCTCCTACGAGCAGTACTTC.

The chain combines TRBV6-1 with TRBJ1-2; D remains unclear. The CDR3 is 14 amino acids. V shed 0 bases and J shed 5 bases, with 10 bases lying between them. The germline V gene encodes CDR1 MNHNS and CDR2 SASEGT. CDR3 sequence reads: CASSEAGVAYGYTF. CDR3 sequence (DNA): TGTGCCAGCAGTGAAGCAGGAGTAGCTTATGGCTACACCTTC.

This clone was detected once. The DNA of the CDR3 is TGTGCCAGCAGTCCATTCATATACAGGAACGAAGCTTTCTTT. This gives the protein CASSPFIYRNEAFF. The chain recombines TRBV27 with TRBJ1-1; D is possibly TRBD1 (5 bases). V lost 5 bases and J 8 bases, leaving 18 bases between the germline ends. The CDR3 is made up of 14 amino acids. CDR1 is MNHEY, CDR2 SMNVEV, per germline (reference sequence).

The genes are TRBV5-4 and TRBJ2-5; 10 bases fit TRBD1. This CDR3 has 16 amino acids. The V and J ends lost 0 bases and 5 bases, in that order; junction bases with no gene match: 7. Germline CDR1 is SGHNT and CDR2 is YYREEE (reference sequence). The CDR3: CASSLAADRGLETQYF. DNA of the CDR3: TGTGCCAGCAGCTTGGCCGCCGACAGGGGGCTGGAGACCCAGTACTTC.

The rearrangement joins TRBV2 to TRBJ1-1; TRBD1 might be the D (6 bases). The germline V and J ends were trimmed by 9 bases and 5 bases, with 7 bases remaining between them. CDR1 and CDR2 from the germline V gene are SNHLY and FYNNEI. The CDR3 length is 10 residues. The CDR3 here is CARQGTEAFF. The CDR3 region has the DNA TGTGCCAGGCAGGGGACTGAAGCTTTCTTT.

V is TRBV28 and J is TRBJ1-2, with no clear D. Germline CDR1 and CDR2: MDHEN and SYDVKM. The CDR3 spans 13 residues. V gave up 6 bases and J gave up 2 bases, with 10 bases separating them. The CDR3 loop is CASRPEQNYGYTF. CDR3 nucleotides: TGTGCCAGCAGACCGGAACAGAACTATGGCTACACCTTC.

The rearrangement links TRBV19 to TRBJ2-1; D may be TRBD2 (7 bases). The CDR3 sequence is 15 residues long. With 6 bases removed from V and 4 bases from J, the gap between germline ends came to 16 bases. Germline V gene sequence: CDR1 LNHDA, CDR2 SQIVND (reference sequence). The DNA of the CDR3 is TGTGCCAGTAGCAACAAGGGGGGGCAGTACAATGAGCAGTTCTTC. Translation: CASSNKGGQYNEQFF.